The 24 T cell receptor beta chains presented below share a single source sample, sequenced in a study of control samples from healthy donors and cancer patients. Clones were sequenced by immunoSEQ multiplex PCR, and TCRdb holds only the in-frame ones, with some missing. The sample holds 45,000 to 60,000 clones, roughly 90% seen once. The sequencing sample was made of PBMCs. The receptors originated from a man between 60 and 70 years old with head and neck cancer.

The chain combines TRBV2 with TRBJ2-7; no definite D call. Germline-derived CDR1 and CDR2 are SNHLY and FYNNEI. V was pared by 4 bases and J by 0 bases, with 13 bases between. The CDR3 covers 15 residues. In nucleotides, the CDR3 is TGTGCCAGCAGTGTAGGAACGGCTAGCTCCTACGAGCAGTACTTC. This sequence encodes CASSVGTASSYEQYF.

The V gene is TRBV11-2, the J gene TRBJ2-6; 7 bases match TRBD1. The length of the CDR3 is 17 residues. CDR1 is SGHAT and CDR2 is FQNNGV in the germline V gene. The V gene end was trimmed by 1 base and the J gene end by 4 bases; junction bases not matched to a gene: 7. CDR3 amino acids: CASSLGAGGGGANVLTF. The CDR3 bases are TGTGCCAGCAGCTTAGGGGCAGGGGGTGGGGGGGCCAACGTCCTGACTTTC.

The chain is built from TRBV7-9 and TRBJ1-1, with D uncertain. Germline lookup yields CDR1 SEHNR and CDR2 FQNEAQ (reference sequence). Trimming took 0 bases from V and 5 from J, leaving 13 bases between them. The CDR3 has 15 residues. This CDR3 is CASSLAVGLWTEAFF. The CDR3 nucleotides are TGTGCCAGCAGCTTAGCGGTAGGCCTGTGGACTGAAGCTTTCTTT.

The genes are TRBV9 and TRBJ2-7; D ambiguous. This CDR3 contains 15 residues. The germline V gene encodes CDR1 SGDLS and CDR2 YYNGEE. Trimming stripped 0 bases from V and 1 base from J, with 11 bases between. The CDR3 DNA sequence: TGTGCCAGCAGCGTAGCCGGGCTCCCTTCCTACGAGCAGTACTTC. The encoded protein is CASSVAGLPSYEQYF.

The chain employs TRBV9 and TRBJ2-6; no clear D gene. The V gene's germline CDR1 is SGDLS and CDR2 YYNGEE. V was clipped by 0 bases and J by 0 bases, with 10 bases between them. This CDR3 spans 17 amino acids. The CDR3 coding sequence is TGTGCCAGCAGCGTAGGCCCCCTTTCCTCTGGGGCCAACGTCCTGACTTTC. It yields the protein CASSVGPLSSGANVLTF.

This clone was seen just once. This sequence joins TRBV19 and TRBJ2-2, with TRBD2 matching over 8 bases. Per germline, CDR1 LNHDA and CDR2 SQIVND (reference sequence). The V gene end was trimmed by 5 bases and the J gene end by 0 bases; junction bases not matched to a gene: 14. The CDR3 loop spans 19 amino acids. CDR3 in DNA: TGTGCCAGTAGTCATGGAAATAGCGGGGATTTCGCGAACACCGGGGAGCTGTTTTTT. Protein sequence: CASSHGNSGDFANTGELFF. The full variable domain, completed using reference TRBV19 and TRBJ2-2, is DGGITQSPKYLFRKEGQNVTLSCEQNLNHDAMYWYRQDPGQGLRLIYYSQIVNDFQKGDIAEGYSVSREKKESFPLTVTSAQKNPTAFYLCASSHGNSGDFANTGELFFGEGSRLTVL.

The chain has TRBV2 and TRBJ1-1; a weak D match, TRBD1 (5 bases). Germline V CDR1 and CDR2: SNHLY, FYNNEI. The CDR3 runs to 13 residues. V lost 8 bases to trimming and J lost 1 base, with 11 bases between them. CDR3 region: CASGGRTNTEAFF. The CDR3 region has the DNA TGTGCCAGCGGGGGACGGACGAACACTGAAGCTTTCTTT. Full variable domain (rest looked up from reference TRBV2 and TRBJ1-1): EPEVTQTPSHQVTQMGQEVILRCVPISNHLYFYWYRQILGQKVEFLVSFYNNEISEKSEIFDDQFSVERPDGSNFTLKIRSTKLEDSAMYFCASGGRTNTEAFFGQGTRLTVV.

The chain links TRBV5-6 to TRBJ2-4; D not resolved. V gave up 3 bases and J gave up 1 base, with 8 bases separating them. Germline V CDR1 and CDR2: SGHDT, YYEEEE. The CDR3 has 14 residues. Here the CDR3 DNA reads TGTGCCAGCAGCTCCATAATGGCCAAAAACATTCAGTACTTC. It specifies CASSSIMAKNIQYF.

This sequence joins TRBV2 and TRBJ1-4; D not certain. The CDR3 runs to 12 residues. V lost 4 bases to trimming and J lost 8 bases, with 8 bases between them. CDR1 SNHLY and CDR2 FYNNEI come from the germline V gene. This CDR3 is CASSGGWEKLFF. The CDR3 bases are TGTGCCAGCAGTGGGGGTTGGGAAAAACTGTTTTTT.

The J gene is TRBJ2-7, the V gene TRBV28, with 11 bases matching TRBD2. The CDR3 runs to 16 residues. Per the germline V gene, CDR1 is MDHEN and CDR2 is SYDVKM. Trimming cost V 6 bases and J 0 bases; bases outside gene matches: 7. The CDR3 sequence is CASSYSGGVSSYEQYF. The CDR3 region has the DNA TGTGCCAGCAGCTATAGCGGGGGGGTAAGCTCCTACGAGCAGTACTTC.

The J gene is TRBJ2-5, the V gene TRBV6-5; 12 positions match TRBD1. V lost 7 bases and J lost 3; bases outside the gene matches: 6. The CDR3 runs to 15 residues. Germline loops: CDR1 MNHEY, CDR2 SVGAGI. The CDR3 loop is CASTTGTGGEETQYF. As DNA, the CDR3 is TGTGCCAGCACCACCGGGACAGGGGGCGAAGAGACCCAGTACTTC.

This sequence joins TRBV27 and TRBJ1-6, with D maybe TRBD1 (6 bases). Between the trimmed V and J ends, which lost 3 bases and 6 bases, there was a span of 9 bases. CDR1 and CDR2 from the germline V gene are MNHEY and SMNVEV (reference sequence). The CDR3 sequence is 14 residues long. The CDR3 region is CASSFGGRNSPLHF. The DNA for the CDR3 is TGTGCCAGCAGTTTTGGGGGGCGTAATTCACCCCTCCACTTT.

The rearrangement uses TRBV2 and TRBJ1-4; TRBD1 matches at 8 bases. The CDR3 loop spans 14 amino acids. CDR1 and CDR2 (germline): SNHLY, FYNNEI. J was trimmed by 4 bases and V by 7 bases; bases with no gene match: 5. Here the CDR3 reads CASTPDRVNEKLFF. DNA of the CDR3: TGTGCCAGCACCCCGGACAGGGTTAATGAAAAACTGTTTTTT.

The chain links TRBV5-4 to TRBJ1-1, with 8 positions matching TRBD1. CDR3 size: 15 residues. Germline lookup yields CDR1 SGHNT and CDR2 YYREEE (reference sequence). The V segment lost 1 base and the J segment 5 bases; nucleotides outside the gene matches: 7. The CDR3: CASSLLQGVGTEAFF. The CDR3 nucleotides are TGTGCCAGCAGCTTGTTACAGGGGGTAGGAACTGAAGCTTTCTTT. Complete variable domain (other parts from reference TRBV5-4 and TRBJ1-1): ETGVTQSPTHLIKTRGQQVTLRCSSQSGHNTVSWYQQALGQGPQFIFQYYREEENGRGNFPPRFSGLQFPNYSSELNVNALELDDSALYLCASSLLQGVGTEAFFGQGTRLTVV.

This sequence joins TRBV4-1 and TRBJ2-1; TRBD1 is a possible D gene (6 bases). This CDR3 is built from 20 residues. The V end was cut by 0 bases, the J end by 5 bases, with 26 bases between. The germline gives CDR1 MGHRA, CDR2 YSYEKL. The CDR3 sequence is CASSQDRISSWDNRHNEQFF. CDR3 coding DNA: TGCGCCAGCAGCCAAGATCGTATTAGTTCGTGGGACAACAGGCACAATGAGCAGTTCTTC.

V gene TRBV7-3 combines with J gene TRBJ2-2; D is uncertain. Germline assignment: CDR1 SGHTA and CDR2 FQGTGA. Deletions cut 6 bases from V and 7 bases from J, with 12 bases between. This CDR3 spans 13 amino acids. CDR3 region: CASRRQPGGELFF. CDR3 nucleotides: TGTGCCAGCAGACGTCAGCCCGGCGGGGAGCTGTTTTTT.

This clone was observed a few times. The chain recombines TRBV2 with TRBJ1-5; 11 bases match TRBD1. The trim removed 3 bases at V and 7 bases at J, leaving 8 bases unmatched. This CDR3 spans 16 amino acids. Germline values: CDR1 SNHLY, CDR2 FYNNEI. CDR3 DNA: TGTGCCAGCAGTGATGGACAGGGGGCCGCAGGGCAGCCCCAGCATTTT. This sequence encodes CASSDGQGAAGQPQHF. Variable domain in full (rest from reference TRBV2 and TRBJ1-5): EPEVTQTPSHQVTQMGQEVILRCVPISNHLYFYWYRQILGQKVEFLVSFYNNEISEKSEIFDDQFSVERPDGSNFTLKIRSTKLEDSAMYFCASSDGQGAAGQPQHFGDGTRLSIL.

The CDR3, as DNA: TGTGCCAGCAGTTCTGGGACTAGCGGGGAGCAAGAGACCCAGTACTTC. It yields the protein CASSSGTSGEQETQYF. This chain connects TRBV6-5 to TRBJ2-5, with 13 bases that match TRBD2. V was pared by 4 bases and J by 2 bases, with 4 bases of the junction left unmatched. Germline V CDR1 and CDR2: MNHEY, SVGAGI. The CDR3 consists of 16 residues.

The genes are TRBV3-1 (or the pseudogene TRBV3-2) and TRBJ2-7; D possibly uses TRBD1 or TRBD2 (6 bases each). V dropped 0 bases and J dropped 7 bases, with 16 bases sitting between them. CDR1 is LGHDT and CDR2 is YNNKEL in the germline V gene (reference sequence). The CDR3 extends over 15 amino acids. The CDR3 sequence is CASSQDWGQGREQYF. CDR3 sequence (DNA): TGTGCCAGCAGCCAAGATTGGGGCCAGGGGAGGGAGCAGTACTTC.

The chain links TRBV2 to TRBJ2-3; D gene uncertain. There are 15 residues in the CDR3. The germline V gene encodes CDR1 SNHLY and CDR2 FYNNEI. V was shortened by 8 bases and J by 4 bases, with 19 bases between the two germline ends. This CDR3 reads CASAPLDLFPDTQYF. For the CDR3, the DNA is TGTGCCAGCGCCCCTCTGGATCTCTTCCCAGATACGCAGTATTTT. The entire variable domain, with the rest obtained from reference TRBV2 and TRBJ2-3, is as follows: EPEVTQTPSHQVTQMGQEVILRCVPISNHLYFYWYRQILGQKVEFLVSFYNNEISEKSEIFDDQFSVERPDGSNFTLKIRSTKLEDSAMYFCASAPLDLFPDTQYFGPGTRLTVL.

The chain combines TRBV27 with TRBJ2-3; D is unclear. Trimming took 5 bases from V and 6 from J, leaving 6 bases between them. CDR1 and CDR2 from the germline V gene are MNHEY and SMNVEV (reference sequence). There are 11 residues in the CDR3. The CDR3 nucleotides are TGTGCCAGCAGTGGGTGGGATACGCAGTATTTT. It encodes CASSGWDTQYF.

The chain has TRBV5-6 and TRBJ2-7; D is ambiguous. This CDR3 has 12 amino acids. Germline lookup yields CDR1 SGHDT and CDR2 YYEEEE. The V end was cut by 1 base, the J end by 1 base, with 3 bases between. This CDR3 reads CASSLRSYEQYF. In DNA, the CDR3 is TGTGCCAGCAGCTTGCGGTCCTACGAGCAGTACTTC.

V is TRBV5-6 and J is TRBJ1-1; the match to TRBD1 covers 9 bases. In germline, CDR1 is SGHDT, CDR2 YYEEEE. The CDR3 runs to 14 residues. V was pared by 7 bases and J by 7 bases, with 11 bases of the junction left unmatched. CDR3: CASHLGTGLGEAFF. The CDR3 nucleotides are TGTGCCAGCCACTTAGGGACAGGGCTGGGTGAAGCTTTCTTT.

The chain has TRBV30 and TRBJ1-2; D is uncertain. V lost 1 base to trimming and J lost 4 bases, with 16 bases between them. Germline V gene lookup returns CDR1 GTSNPN and CDR2 SVGIG (reference sequence). The CDR3 has 15 amino acids. The CDR3 nucleotides are TGTGCCTGGAGTGAACTAATGAGAAGCGGCTATGGCTACACCTTC. It translates to CAWSELMRSGYGYTF.